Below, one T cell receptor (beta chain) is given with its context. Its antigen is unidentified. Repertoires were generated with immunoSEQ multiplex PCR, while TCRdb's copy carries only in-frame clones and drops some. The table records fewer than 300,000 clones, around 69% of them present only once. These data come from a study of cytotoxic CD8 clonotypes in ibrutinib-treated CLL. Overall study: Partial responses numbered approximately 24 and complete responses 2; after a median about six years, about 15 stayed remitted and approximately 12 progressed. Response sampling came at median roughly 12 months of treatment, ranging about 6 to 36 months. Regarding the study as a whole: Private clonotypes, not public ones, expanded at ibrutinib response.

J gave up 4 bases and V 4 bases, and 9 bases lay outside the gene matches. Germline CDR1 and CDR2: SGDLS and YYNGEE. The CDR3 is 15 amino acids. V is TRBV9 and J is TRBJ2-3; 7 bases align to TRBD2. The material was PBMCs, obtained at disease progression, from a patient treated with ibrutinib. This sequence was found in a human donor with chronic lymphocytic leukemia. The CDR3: CASSSRGRAPDTQYF. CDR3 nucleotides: TGTGCCAGCAGCTCTCGGGGGAGGGCACCAGATACGCAGTATTTT.